Listed below are T cell receptor beta chains from one sample, sequenced in a study of cytomegalovirus exposure and HLA in healthy donors. Clones were read by immunoSEQ multiplex PCR, and TCRdb kept only the in-frame ones, dropping some. The sample yields about 130,000 clones, roughly 84% seen once. The source material was PBMCs. The source is a man aged 50 or older in good health and CMV-seronegative. The CDR3 runs from the conserved cysteine through the conserved F or W. A D gene is named only where the DNA matches it firmly. Part of the rows lack a size; the others show once, few, many or a class for expanded clones.

>TRBJ2-5|16|-|TRBV5-1|TRBD2
TGCGCCAGCAGCCCGGGACTAGCGGGGGGGCCAGAGACCCAGTACTTC
CASSPGLAGGPETQYF
>TRBJ2-3|15|-|TRBV7-9|-
TGTGCCAGCAGCGACGGACAGCCTTACACAGATACGCAGTATTTT
CASSDGQPYTDTQYF
>TRBJ1-1|16|-|TRBV9|-
TGTGCCAGCAGCCCCGCGAGGGCCCGGACGGGGAGTGAAGCTTTCTTT
CASSPARARTGSEAFF
>TRBJ1-1|13|-|TRBV9|TRBD1
TGTGCCAGCAGTTGGGACAGGAACACTGAAGCTTTCTTT
CASSWDRNTEAFF
>TRBJ2-2|16|-|TRBV5-1|TRBD2
TGCGCCAGCAGCCCAGACTTGCGGGGGGGCACCGGGGAGCTGTTTTTT
CASSPDLRGGTGELFF
>TRBJ2-6|17|-|TRBV5-6|-
TGTGCCAGCAGCTTGGAGACAGCCTTTTCTGGGGCCAACGTCCTGACTTTC
CASSLETAFSGANVLTF
>TRBJ2-7|15|once|TRBV5-5|-
TGTGCCAGCAGCTTTGGGGGCCGGGGTGTGTCCGAGCAGTACTTC
CASSFGGRGVSEQYF
>TRBJ1-1|15|-|TRBV19|-
TGTGCCAGTAGTACCAACAGGGAAGTGAACACTGAAGCTTTCTTT
CASSTNREVNTEAFF
>TRBJ1-1|14|-|TRBV19|-
TGTGCCAGTAGTTCTGCGGCGGGGGTGACTGAAGCTTTCTTT
CASSSAAGVTEAFF
>TRBJ1-5|13|-|TRBV18|-
TGTGCCAGCTCACCCGGACAGAATCAGCCCCAGCATTTT
CASSPGQNQPQHF
>TRBJ2-2|15|-|TRBV5-1|TRBD2
TGCGCCAGCAGCTCAGCGGGGGGATACACCGGGGAGCTGTTTTTT
CASSSAGGYTGELFF
>TRBJ2-1|15|-|TRBV9|TRBD1
TGTGCCAGCACCGGGACAGGGGGCGCCTACAATGAGCAGTTCTTC
CASTGTGGAYNEQFF
>TRBJ2-1|18|-|TRBV18|-
TGTGCCAGCTCACCCACGGCTCGGCAGGGGGGAGTCCCCGTTGAGCAGTTCTTC
CASSPTARQGGVPVEQFF
>TRBJ1-2|13|-|TRBV19|-
TGTGCCAGTAGCGCGTACAGTCTCTATGGCTACACCTTC
CASSAYSLYGYTF
>TRBJ1-1|10|-|TRBV30|-
TGTGCCTGGATGCCGGTGGAAGCTTTCTTT
CAWMPVEAFF
>TRBJ2-5|16|-|TRBV29-1|TRBD1
TGCAGCGTTGATGAGTTAGGGGGACAGGTGGAAGAGACCCAGTACTTC
CSVDELGGQVEETQYF
>TRBJ2-1|13|-|TRBV10-1|TRBD2
TGCGCCAGCAGTCTAGCGGGGGAGGATGAGCAGTTCTTC
CASSLAGEDEQFF
>TRBJ1-4|13|-|TRBV10-1|-
TGCGCCAGCAGTGGAAGGGAGGATGAAAAACTGTTTTTT
CASSGREDEKLFF
>TRBJ1-1|12|-|TRBV19|TRBD1
TGTGCCAGTAGTATCGGGACAGATGAAGCTTTCTTT
CASSIGTDEAFF
>TRBJ2-7|16|-|TRBV7-8|TRBD1
TGTGCCAGCAGCTTAGCCCGGACAGGGGGCGCCTACGAGCAGTACTTC
CASSLARTGGAYEQYF
>TRBJ2-1|13|-|TRBV2|TRBD2
TGTGCCAGCAACCCAGGACTAGAAAGTGAGCAGTTCTTC
CASNPGLESEQFF
>TRBJ2-2|17|-|TRBV5-1|TRBD1
TGCGCCAGCAGCTGGGGACAGGGGTCGGTATGGACCGGGGAGCTGTTTTTT
CASSWGQGSVWTGELFF
>TRBJ2-7|14|once|TRBV7-8|-
TGTGCCAGCAGCCCCATGGACATAACCTACGAGCAGTACTTC
CASSPMDITYEQYF
>TRBJ2-7|15|-|TRBV7-2|-
TGTGCCAGCAGCCTCAGACTCTCCCCCTCCTACGAGCAGTACTTC
CASSLRLSPSYEQYF
>TRBJ1-2|13|once|TRBV4-3|-
TGCGCCAGCAGCCAAGAGGCATTTTATGGCTACACCTTC
CASSQEAFYGYTF
>TRBJ2-7|16|-|TRBV4-1|TRBD1
TGCGCCAGCAGCTCACGGACCAGGGACAGGGTCGACGAGCAGTACTTC
CASSSRTRDRVDEQYF
>TRBJ2-7|16|-|TRBV11-2|TRBD1
TGTGCCAGCAGCTCAATAACAGGGGATTCAGCCTACGAGCAGTACTTC
CASSSITGDSAYEQYF
>TRBJ1-6|14|-|TRBV18|-
TGTGCCAGCTCGACGGAGGCATATAATTCACCCCTCCACTTT
CASSTEAYNSPLHF
>TRBJ2-7|12|-|TRBV5-1|-
TGCGCCAGCAGCTTGGATCCCTTCGAGCAGTACTTC
CASSLDPFEQYF
>TRBJ2-5|17|-|TRBV9|-
TGTGCCAGCAGCGTAGGTGTACGGGACACAGGGAGAGAGACCCAGTACTTC
CASSVGVRDTGRETQYF
>TRBJ2-7|14|-|TRBV18|-
TGTGCCAGCTCACCTCAGGGGGGCATAGAAGAGCAGTACTTC
CASSPQGGIEEQYF